Listed below are T cell receptor beta chains from one sample, sequenced in a study of T cells in pancreatic ductal adenocarcinoma. Sequenced by immunoSEQ multiplex PCR; TCRdb stores in-frame clones only, minus some. The sample lists around 100,000 clones; more than 90% were seen once. Material: PBMCs. These TCRs come from a human donor with pancreatic ductal adenocarcinoma. Each CDR3 is given with its conserved first and last residue. D genes are given only for firm matches.

J | D | V | DNA | CDR3
TRBJ2-3 | TRBD2 | TRBV6-5 | TGTGCCAGCCACGGGACTAGCAAGAGGGATACGCAGTATTTT | CASHGTSKRDTQYF
TRBJ2-7 | . | TRBV6-6 | TGTGCCAGCAGTATCGTGACTCTACCCCCTCTCGAGCAGTACTTC | CASSIVTLPPLEQYF
TRBJ2-1 | TRBD1 | TRBV7-8 | TGTGCCAGCAGCTTAAGACAGGGGCCCTACAATGAGCAGTTCTTC | CASSLRQGPYNEQFF
TRBJ1-2 | TRBD1 | TRBV15 | TGTGCCACCAGCGGACAGGGAGAATGGGGCTACACCTTC | CATSGQGEWGYTF
TRBJ2-2 | TRBD2 | TRBV7-3 | TGTGCCAGCAGCCCGGGACTAGGTACCGGGGAGCTGTTTTTT | CASSPGLGTGELFF
TRBJ2-1 | TRBD2 | TRBV7-2 | TGTGCCAGCAGCTTAGGACTAGCGGGGAATGAGCAGTTCTTC | CASSLGLAGNEQFF
TRBJ1-2 | TRBD1 | TRBV10-2 | TGCGCCAGCAGTGTAGGGACAGGGACGAGGGGCAACTATGGCTACACCTTC | CASSVGTGTRGNYGYTF
TRBJ2-1 | TRBD2 | TRBV9 | TGTGCCAGCAGCGTAGGGCGGGCTAGCGGGAAACTAAATGAGCAGTTCTTC | CASSVGRASGKLNEQFF
TRBJ1-1 | . | TRBV19 | TGTGCCAGTAGTATGGGACAGAACACTGAAGCTTTCTTT | CASSMGQNTEAFF
TRBJ1-1 | . | TRBV18 | TGTGCCAGCTTAGACGGACATTCGAACACTGAAGCTTTCTTT | CASLDGHSNTEAFF
TRBJ2-7 | TRBD1 | TRBV12-5 | TGTGCTAGTGCCGCCGGGACAGGAGCCTACGAGCAGTACTTC | CASAAGTGAYEQYF